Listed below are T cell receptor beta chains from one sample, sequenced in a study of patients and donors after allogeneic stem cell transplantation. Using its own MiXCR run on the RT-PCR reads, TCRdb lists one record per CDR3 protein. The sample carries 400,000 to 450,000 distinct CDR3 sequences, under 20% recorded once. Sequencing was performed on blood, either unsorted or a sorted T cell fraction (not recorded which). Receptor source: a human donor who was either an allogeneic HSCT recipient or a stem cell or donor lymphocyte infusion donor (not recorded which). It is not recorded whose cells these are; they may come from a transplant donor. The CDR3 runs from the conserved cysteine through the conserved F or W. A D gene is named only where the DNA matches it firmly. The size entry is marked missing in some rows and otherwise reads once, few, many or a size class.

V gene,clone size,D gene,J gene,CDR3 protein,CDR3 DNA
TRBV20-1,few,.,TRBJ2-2,CSALRQTGELFF,TGCAGTGCTCTTCGGCAAACCGGGGAGCTGTTTTTT
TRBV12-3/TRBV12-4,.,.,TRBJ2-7,CASSPGTYPYEQYF,TGTGCCAGCAGTCCAGGGACTTACCCCTACGAGCAGTACTTC
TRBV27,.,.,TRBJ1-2,CASSLTEVYGYTF,TGTGCCAGCAGTTTAACTGAGGTCTATGGCTACACCTTC
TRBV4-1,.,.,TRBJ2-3,CASSQEASPDTQYF,TGCGCCAGCAGCCAAGAGGCTAGCCCAGATACGCAGTATTTT
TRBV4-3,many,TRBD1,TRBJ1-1,CASSQDRGNTEAFF,TGCGCCAGCAGCCAGGACAGGGGGAACACTGAAGCTTTCTTT
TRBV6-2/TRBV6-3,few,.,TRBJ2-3,CASSYGGGGTDTQYF,TGTGCCAGCAGTTACGGGGGTGGGGGCACAGATACGCAGTATTTT
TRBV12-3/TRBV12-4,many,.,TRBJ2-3,CASSWLAADTQYF,TGTGCCAGCAGTTGGTTGGCAGCAGATACGCAGTATTTT
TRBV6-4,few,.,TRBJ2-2,CASSAMGAGELFF,TGTGCCAGCAGCGCCATGGGGGCCGGGGAGCTGTTTTTT
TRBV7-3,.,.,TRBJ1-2,CASSQPGGSVHGYTF,TGTGCCAGCAGCCAACCGGGGGGAAGCGTACATGGCTACACCTTC
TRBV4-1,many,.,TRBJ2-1,CASSQEASDNEQFF,TGCGCCAGCAGCCAAGAGGCTAGCGACAATGAGCAGTTCTTC
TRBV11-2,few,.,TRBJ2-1,CASSPGDSSKQFF,TGTGCCAGCAGCCCGGGGGACTCCAGCAAGCAGTTCTTC
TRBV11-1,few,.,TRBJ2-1,CASSLGGRVNPFF,TGTGCCAGCAGCTTAGGTGGGCGAGTAAATCCGTTCTTC
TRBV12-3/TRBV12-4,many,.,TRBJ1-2,CASSNEQGLGYGYTF,TGTGCCAGCAGTAATGAACAGGGTTTGGGCTATGGCTACACCTTC
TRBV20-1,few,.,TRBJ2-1,CSVDRTVEQFF,TGCAGTGTCGATAGGACAGTAGAGCAGTTCTTC
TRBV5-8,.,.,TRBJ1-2,CASSPAARGYTF,TGTGCCAGCAGCCCTGCGGCCCGTGGCTACACCTTC
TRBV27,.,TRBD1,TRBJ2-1,CASSFLGQGDNEQFF,TGTGCCAGCAGTTTCCTCGGACAGGGGGACAATGAGCAGTTCTTC
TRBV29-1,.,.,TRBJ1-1,CSVLGTANTEAFF,TGCAGCGTTTTAGGCACAGCGAACACTGAAGCTTTCTTT
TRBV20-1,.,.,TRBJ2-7,CSASRGNYEQYF,TGCAGTGCTAGTAGAGGGAACTACGAGCAGTACTTC